The clone carrying this T cell receptor beta chain has just a few counts. RNA extraction and reverse transcription yielded cDNA as sequencing template. Method: immunoSEQ multiplex PCR; TCRdb's copy keeps in-frame clones and lacks some. The sample shows approximately 150,000 clones, 85% to 90% of them seen only once. Trimming pared 3 bases from V and 1 base from J, leaving 5 bases between. Germline lookup yields CDR1 SQVTM and CDR2 ANQGSEA. CDR3 length equals 12 residues. The data belong to a study of CD8+ T cells in alopecia areata. Treatment here: oral pan-JAK inhibitor, 5-10 mg twice daily. The starting material was CD8+ T cells sorted from blood, obtained at week 4, from a patient treated with tofacitinib. This receptor was obtained from a human donor with alopecia areata. V gene TRBV29-1 combines with J gene TRBJ2-3; D gene ambiguous. CDR3 amino acids: CSVDFGTDTQYF. CDR3 DNA: TGCAGCGTTGATTTCGGCACAGATACGCAGTATTTT.